A single sample is the source of the 26 T cell receptor beta chains below, sequenced in a study of T cell changes during pregnancy in multiple sclerosis. TCRdb's table, derived via immunoSEQ multiplex PCR, lists solely in-frame clones and lacks some. This table holds 85,000 to 90,000 clones, around 93% found once. Source: peripheral blood, taken in the first trimester of pregnancy. All receptors derive from a female donor in good health, enrolled as a control in a pregnancy study.

This clone was seen once. The genes are TRBV27 and TRBJ2-6, with 8 positions matching TRBD1. The CDR3 runs to 18 residues. The V segment lost 7 bases and the J segment 2 bases; nucleotides outside the gene matches: 13. Per the germline V gene, CDR1 is MNHEY and CDR2 is SMNVEV (reference sequence). The CDR3 loop is CASMDPGGAVAGANVLTF. The DNA for the CDR3 is TGTGCCAGCATGGACCCAGGGGGCGCGGTCGCTGGGGCCAACGTCCTGACTTTC.

This chain links TRBV27 with TRBJ1-1, with 10 bases fitting TRBD1. J was trimmed by 3 bases and V by 6 bases; bases with no gene match: 7. The CDR3 spans 15 residues. Germline V gene data show CDR1 as MNHEY and CDR2 as SMNVEV (reference sequence). CDR3 DNA sequence: TGTGCCAGCAGCCCGTATGGACAGGGGGACACTGAAGCTTTCTTT. This encodes CASSPYGQGDTEAFF.

The V and J genes are TRBV6-6 and TRBJ2-1, with D possibly being TRBD1 (6 bases). V lost 2 bases and J lost 8, with 16 bases in between. This CDR3 is built from 15 residues. Germline V gene lookup returns CDR1 MNHNY and CDR2 SVGAGI (reference sequence). The CDR3 DNA reads TGTGCCAGCAGTTACGGGGACAATCTGGGCGATGAGCAGTTCTTC. It yields the protein CASSYGDNLGDEQFF.

The rearrangement uses TRBV9 and TRBJ2-7; tentatively, D is TRBD2 (5 bases). V lost 5 bases and J 4 bases, leaving 19 bases between the germline ends. Germline V gene data show CDR1 as SGDLS and CDR2 as YYNGEE. This CDR3 region has 15 residues. The CDR3 loop reads CASRPPPMDFYEQYF. The CDR3 DNA reads TGTGCCAGCAGACCCCCCCCAATGGACTTTTACGAGCAGTACTTC.

The rearrangement uses TRBV6-5 and TRBJ1-2, with a weak D call TRBD1 (6 bases). CDR1 and CDR2 from the germline V gene are MNHEY and SVGAGI. This CDR3 spans 16 amino acids. The V and J ends lost 2 bases and 4 bases respectively, with 17 bases between them. CDR3 nucleotide sequence: TGTGCCAGCAGTTACCGGGGGGGCTCTTTATCCTATGGCTACACCTTC. Its translation is CASSYRGGSLSYGYTF.

This chain joins TRBV4-3 and TRBJ1-1, with no clear D. V was cut by 4 bases and J by 4 bases, with 10 bases left in between. Looked up from germline, CDR1 is LGHNA and CDR2 is YSLEER. This CDR3 is built from 13 residues. The CDR3, as DNA: TGCGCCAGCAGCCTAAACCGGGGCACTGAAGCTTTCTTT. This sequence encodes CASSLNRGTEAFF.

The chain uses TRBV5-8 and TRBJ1-6; D might be TRBD1 (5 bases). Germline V gives CDR1 SGHTS, CDR2 YDEGEE. The V end was cut by 7 bases, the J end by 5 bases, with 19 bases between. The CDR3 has 16 residues. The CDR3: CASDPGRGAHNSPLHF. The CDR3 bases are TGTGCCAGCGATCCCGGGAGGGGTGCCCATAATTCACCCCTCCACTTT.

CDR3 nucleotides: TGTGCCAGCAGCCAATTCCTGGCCACTGAAGCTTTCTTT. Protein sequence: CASSQFLATEAFF. The chain combines TRBV16 with TRBJ1-1; D remains ambiguous. The germline CDR1 and CDR2 sequences are KGHSY and FQNENV. The CDR3 sequence is 13 residues long. Trimming stripped 1 base from V and 4 bases from J, with 7 bases between.

V and J are TRBV7-9 and TRBJ1-2; TRBD1 matches at 9 bases. The germline CDR1 and CDR2 sequences are SEHNR and FQNEAQ (reference sequence). The CDR3 sequence is 18 residues long. Unmatched junction bases numbered 13, after V lost 4 bases and J lost 1 base. The CDR3 loop is CASSSARTGAISNYGYTF. The CDR3 DNA reads TGTGCCAGCAGCTCGGCGCGGACAGGGGCGATTAGTAACTATGGCTACACCTTC.

The CDR3 DNA is TGTGCCAGCAGCCAACAGCGGGGGGGCCTTTACAATGAGCAGTTCTTC. Residues: CASSQQRGGLYNEQFF. The V gene is TRBV7-2, the J gene TRBJ2-1, with 10 bases fitting TRBD2. The CDR3 length is 16 residues. The trim removed 5 bases at V and 4 bases at J, leaving 8 bases unmatched. From germline, CDR1 is SGHTA and CDR2 FQGNSA. The whole variable domain, filled in from reference TRBV7-2 and TRBJ2-1, reads GAGVSQSPSNKVTEKGKDVELRCDPISGHTALYWYRQSLGQGLEFLIYFQGNSAPDKSGLPSDRFSAERTGGSVSTLTIQRTQQEDSAVYLCASSQQRGGLYNEQFFGPGTRLTVL.

The V gene is TRBV9, the J gene TRBJ1-1; no definite D call. CDR3 length equals 13 residues. Trimming cost V 0 bases and J 0 bases, with 3 bases left between them. CDR1 is SGDLS, CDR2 YYNGEE, per germline. CDR3 DNA sequence: TGTGCCAGCAGCGTAGTCATGAACACTGAAGCTTTCTTT. It translates to CASSVVMNTEAFF.

The rearrangement joins TRBV7-8 to TRBJ1-6; 8 nucleotides align to TRBD1. V shed 6 bases, J shed 6 bases, and the junction held 10 bases outside the gene matches. CDR3 size: 16 residues. Germline V gives CDR1 SGHVS, CDR2 FQNEAQ. CDR3 nucleotide sequence: TGTGCCAGCAGATTACAGGGGGATGGGGGTAATTCACCCCTCCACTTT. It specifies CASRLQGDGGNSPLHF. Full variable domain (outside the CDR3, taken from reference TRBV7-8 and TRBJ1-6): GAGVSQSPRYKVAKRGQDVALRCDPISGHVSLFWYQQALGQGPEFLTYFQNEAQLDKSGLPSDRFFAERPEGSVSTLKIQRTQQEDSAVYLCASRLQGDGGNSPLHFGNGTRLTVT.

The chain couples TRBV14 to TRBJ1-2; 10 bases align to TRBD1. The CDR3 covers 17 residues. Germline V gene lookup returns CDR1 SGHDN and CDR2 FVKESK. The J segment lost 3 bases and the V segment lost 2 bases, leaving 9 bases of the junction unmatched. This CDR3 is CASSQINRDRGYYGYTF. CDR3 DNA: TGTGCCAGCAGCCAAATTAACAGGGACAGGGGCTACTATGGCTACACCTTC.

This clone has just one count. The chain is built from TRBV5-1 and TRBJ2-1; maybe TRBD2 (6 bases). The V end lost 5 bases, the J end lost 4 bases, and 13 bases lay between the germline ends. Germline V gene lookup returns CDR1 SGHRS and CDR2 YFSETQ. The CDR3 spans 14 residues. CDR3 sequence (DNA): TGCGCCAGCAGGGCGGCTGGGGGGTACAATGAGCAGTTCTTC. It specifies CASRAAGGYNEQFF.

This clone was observed a single time. The V gene is TRBV7-6, the J gene TRBJ1-2, with 12 positions matching TRBD1. J gave up 8 bases and V 4 bases, and 11 bases lay outside the gene matches. Germline V CDR1 and CDR2: SGHVS, FNYEAQ. This CDR3 has 16 amino acids. The CDR3 sequence: CASSWDRGPVIYGYTF. The CDR3 nucleotides are TGTGCCAGCAGCTGGGACAGGGGGCCCGTTATTTACGGCTACACCTTC.

The chain has TRBV4-1 and TRBJ1-2; no clear D gene. This CDR3 comprises 15 residues. CDR1 MGHRA and CDR2 YSYEKL come from the germline V gene. Deletions cut 0 bases from V and 2 bases from J, with 10 bases between. The CDR3 DNA reads TGCGCCAGCAGCCAAGATGTAGCGGGGAACTATGGCTACACCTTC. Translated: CASSQDVAGNYGYTF.

This clone was seen only once. The chain has TRBV6-6 and TRBJ2-2, with D possibly TRBD2 on 6 matching bases. Germline V gene sequence: CDR1 MNHNY, CDR2 SVGAGI (reference sequence). V gave up 10 bases and J gave up 4 bases, with 16 bases separating them. CDR3 length equals 14 residues. The chain's CDR3 is CAIKGERVTGELFF. Here the CDR3 DNA reads TGTGCCATCAAAGGGGAGCGGGTCACCGGGGAGCTGTTTTTT.

The count of this clone is one. Here the CDR3 reads CASSSLGTGRNQPQHF. The CDR3 DNA reads as TGTGCCAGCAGCTCCCTAGGGACAGGGCGCAATCAGCCCCAGCATTTT. V usage is TRBV28 and J usage is TRBJ1-5; 9 bases align to TRBD1. V lost 6 bases and J lost 2; bases outside the gene matches: 8. CDR1 is MDHEN and CDR2 is SYDVKM in the germline V gene. The CDR3 sequence is 16 residues long.

The rearrangement uses TRBV2 and TRBJ1-5; TRBD1 is a possible D gene (6 bases). Germline V gene data show CDR1 as SNHLY and CDR2 as FYNNEI. Trimming left V 5 bases short and J 2 bases short, with 13 bases between. The CDR3 has 15 residues. CDR3 sequence reads: CASSSGAIGNQPQHF. CDR3 nucleotides: TGTGCCAGCAGTTCAGGGGCGATAGGCAATCAGCCCCAGCATTTT.

The chain recombines TRBV7-2 with TRBJ2-3, with TRBD2 matching 16 bases. Germline loops: CDR1 SGHTA, CDR2 FQGNSA. This CDR3 has 19 residues. Trimming took 1 base from V and 4 from J; bases not matched to a gene: 8. This CDR3 is CASSLVGTSGGAQSDTQYF. As DNA, the CDR3 is TGTGCCAGCAGCTTAGTGGGGACTAGCGGGGGGGCCCAATCAGATACGCAGTATTTT.

The chain combines TRBV21-1 with TRBJ2-5; the tabulated D call, TRBD2, remains unverified against the DNA. TRBV21-1 is annotated as a pseudogene. The CDR3 extends over 16 amino acids. CDR3 sequence reads: CASSKPRLAGWETQYF. CDR3 coding DNA: TGTGCCAGCAGCAAACCGAGACTAGCGGGTTGGGAGACCCAGTACTTC.

This chain links TRBV7-9 with TRBJ2-3; possibly TRBD1 for D (6 bases). Germline V gene data show CDR1 as SEHNR and CDR2 as FQNEAQ (reference sequence). V was clipped by 5 bases and J by 6 bases, with 9 bases between them. The CDR3 consists of 12 residues. The CDR3 sequence: CASSAQGDTQYF. CDR3 DNA sequence: TGTGCCAGCAGCGCTCAGGGGGATACGCAGTATTTT.

CDR3 bases: TGTGCCTGGCAGTTTTCAACTAATGAAAAACTGTTTTTT. This encodes CAWQFSTNEKLFF. This rearrangement joins TRBV30 to TRBJ1-4; D remains unclear. Looked up from germline, CDR1 is GTSNPN and CDR2 is SVGIG (reference sequence). The ends were cut back, 5 bases at V and 0 bases at J, with 7 bases in the middle. The CDR3 covers 13 residues. Looking up the rest from reference TRBV30 and TRBJ1-4 gives the full variable domain: SQTIHQWPATLVQPVGSPLSLECTVEGTSNPNLYWYRQAAGRGLQLLFYSVGIGQISSEVPQNLSASRPQDRQFILSSKKLLLSDSGFYLCAWQFSTNEKLFFGSGTQLSVL.

The chain employs TRBV28 and TRBJ1-5; D may be TRBD1 (6 bases). V gave up 6 bases and J gave up 0 bases, with 9 bases separating them. This CDR3 has 14 residues. CDR1 MDHEN and CDR2 SYDVKM come from the germline V gene. DNA for the CDR3: TGTGCCAGCAGATGGGACACTAGCAATCAGCCCCAGCATTTT. Translation: CASRWDTSNQPQHF.

V gene TRBV7-2 combines with J gene TRBJ2-7, with TRBD2 matching over 7 bases. From germline, CDR1 is SGHTA and CDR2 FQGNSA. CDR3 length equals 14 residues. The J segment lost 3 bases and the V segment lost 6 bases, leaving 8 bases of the junction unmatched. The CDR3 region has the DNA TGTGCCAGCAGGCCGGGAGGTGGAAACTACGAGCAGTACTTC. This translates into CASRPGGGNYEQYF.

This sequence joins TRBV2 and TRBJ1-6; possible D gene TRBD1, 6 bases. Trimming stripped 4 bases from V and 9 bases from J, with 13 bases between. In germline, CDR1 is SNHLY, CDR2 FYNNEI. CDR3 length equals 14 residues. The DNA for the CDR3 is TGTGCCAGCAGTGTAGGCAGGGGAGCTTCACCCCTCCACTTT. This translates into CASSVGRGASPLHF.